These 25 T cell receptor beta chains came from one sample sequenced in a study of OX40 agonist ivuxolimab in advanced cancers. Measured with immunoSEQ multiplex PCR; TCRdb has only the in-frame clones, and not every one. The sample consists of 15,000 to 25,000 clones, 83% of them appearing once. The specimen was CD4+ or CD8+ T cells sorted from blood, collected in a trial of the OX40 agonist ivuxolimab. These receptors came from an adult with an advanced solid tumor such as melanoma, head and neck, liver or kidney cancer.

This chain links TRBV5-6 with TRBJ2-1; TRBD1 matches 10 bases. The trim removed 4 bases at V and 2 bases at J, leaving 9 bases unmatched. The length of the CDR3 is 17 residues. CDR1 is SGHDT, CDR2 YYEEEE, per germline. CDR3 loop: CASSPGQGKSPYNEQFF. The CDR3 DNA sequence: TGTGCCAGCAGCCCGGGACAGGGGAAAAGCCCCTACAATGAGCAGTTCTTC.

This rearrangement joins TRBV7-9 to TRBJ2-1; D gene uncertain. The CDR3 consists of 11 residues. Germline V gives CDR1 SEHNR, CDR2 FQNEAQ (reference sequence). V lost 2 bases to trimming and J lost 8 bases, with 4 bases between them. The CDR3 sequence is CASSLSDEQFF. CDR3 nucleotide sequence: TGTGCCAGCAGCTTATCCGATGAGCAGTTCTTC. The full variable domain, completed using reference TRBV7-9 and TRBJ2-1, is DTGVSQNPRHKITKRGQNVTFRCDPISEHNRLYWYRQTLGQGPEFLTYFQNEAQLEKSRLLSDRFSAERPKGSFSTLEIQRTEQGDSAMYLCASSLSDEQFFGPGTRLTVL.

The rearrangement uses TRBV28 and TRBJ1-5; weak D call: TRBD1 (5 bases). The ends were cut back, 3 bases at V and 1 base at J, with 10 bases in the middle. Germline loops: CDR1 MDHEN, CDR2 SYDVKM. This CDR3 has 15 amino acids. CDR3 amino acids: CASSFQGVSNQPQHF. In DNA form, the CDR3 reads TGTGCCAGCAGTTTTCAAGGGGTAAGCAATCAGCCCCAGCATTTT.

The V call is TRBV5-1, the J call TRBJ2-7; D may be TRBD1 or TRBD2 (5 bases each). Germline CDR1 is SGHRS and CDR2 is YFSETQ. The ends were cut back, 5 bases at V and 4 bases at J, with 19 bases in the middle. The CDR3 has 15 residues. CDR3: CASSIRDLAGYEQYF. In DNA form, the CDR3 reads TGCGCCAGCAGTATTAGGGACCTCGCCGGTTACGAGCAGTACTTC.

This clone was seen a single time. The J gene is TRBJ1-1, the V gene TRBV6-1; maybe TRBD1 (5 bases). The germline V gene encodes CDR1 MNHNS and CDR2 SASEGT. V lost 8 bases and J lost 5, with 21 bases in between. This CDR3 contains 15 residues. Here the CDR3 reads CASPPVVAGGTEAFF. The CDR3, as DNA: TGTGCCAGCCCCCCGGTGGTTGCGGGGGGGACTGAAGCTTTCTTT.

The CDR3 sequence: CASSVSGRTSNTGELFF. In DNA, the CDR3 is TGTGCCAGCAGCGTCAGCGGAAGGACCTCGAACACCGGGGAGCTGTTTTTT. The genes are TRBV9 and TRBJ2-2; the D gene is possibly TRBD2 (5 bases). V was shortened by 2 bases and J by 0 bases, with 14 bases between the two germline ends. The CDR3 has 17 amino acids. The V gene's germline CDR1 is SGDLS and CDR2 YYNGEE.

This clone appeared once. The rearrangement uses TRBV5-4 and TRBJ1-2, with D unclear. The CDR3 has 14 residues. The V gene's germline CDR1 is SGHNT and CDR2 YYREEE (reference sequence). The germline V and J ends were trimmed by 2 bases and 8 bases, with 16 bases remaining between them. The CDR3 coding sequence is TGTGCCAGCAGCTTCCCATACGGGCGCGGAGGCTACACCTTC. This gives the protein CASSFPYGRGGYTF.

The chain couples TRBV5-5 to TRBJ1-2, with 7 bases identical to TRBD1. Germline CDR1 is SGHKS and CDR2 is YYEKEE (reference sequence). The V and J ends lost 4 bases and 4 bases, in that order; junction bases with no gene match: 10. CDR3 length: 15 residues. CDR3 in DNA: TGTGCCAGCAGCCTCTCCTTGGGGACAGTCTATGGCTACACCTTC. The encoded protein is CASSLSLGTVYGYTF.

V gene TRBV5-1 combines with J gene TRBJ2-2, with D possibly being TRBD2 (5 bases). The CDR3 has 15 residues. Germline CDR1 reads SGHRS; CDR2 reads YFSETQ. V lost 0 bases to trimming and J lost 5 bases, with 11 bases between them. The CDR3 bases are TGCGCCAGCAGCTTGGAACAGCCGGGGACCGGGGAGCTGTTTTTT. Amino acids: CASSLEQPGTGELFF. Full variable domain (remainder filled in from reference TRBV5-1 and TRBJ2-2): KAGVTQTPRYLIKTRGQQVTLSCSPISGHRSVSWYQQTPGQGLQFLFEYFSETQRNKGNFPGRFSGRQFSNSRSEMNVSTLELGDSALYLCASSLEQPGTGELFFGEGSRLTVL.

The chain has TRBV29-1 and TRBJ1-4; D is ambiguous. The germline V gene has CDR1 SQVTM and CDR2 ANQGSEA. Trimming took 5 bases from V and 7 from J, leaving 14 bases between them. The CDR3 runs 13 residues. CDR3 coding DNA: TGCAGCGTTTTTGATAGCGGTGGTGAAAAACTGTTTTTT. Residues: CSVFDSGGEKLFF.

The rearrangement joins TRBV19 to TRBJ2-7; either TRBD1 or TRBD2 may supply D (5 bases each). CDR1 is LNHDA, CDR2 SQIVND, per germline (reference sequence). V was shortened by 6 bases and J by 1 base, with 13 bases between the two germline ends. This CDR3 is built from 14 residues. CDR3 coding DNA: TGTGCCAGTAGAACCGGGACGGATTCCTACGAGCAGTACTTC. Its protein product is CASRTGTDSYEQYF.

The sample holds one count of this clone. The V gene is TRBV28, the J gene TRBJ1-2, with D possibly matching TRBD1 (6 bases). Germline lookup yields CDR1 MDHEN and CDR2 SYDVKM. This CDR3 is built from 15 residues. The germline V and J ends were trimmed by 5 bases and 3 bases, with 16 bases remaining between them. The CDR3 sequence: CASSTRTVRDYGYTF. In DNA form, the CDR3 reads TGTGCCAGCAGTACTCGGACAGTGCGAGACTATGGCTACACCTTC.

The chain carries TRBV10-3 and TRBJ2-1; 10 bases agree with TRBD1. V dropped 4 bases and J dropped 5; count of bases not matched to a gene: 8. This CDR3 contains 16 residues. The germline gives CDR1 ENHRY, CDR2 SYGVKD. Written as DNA, the CDR3 is TGTGCCATCAGTGCCCACGGGGGGACAGGGGACAATGAGCAGTTCTTC. This sequence encodes CAISAHGGTGDNEQFF.

The rearrangement links TRBV19 to TRBJ1-5, with D possibly TRBD1 on 5 matching bases. V lost 6 bases, J lost 0 bases, and 9 bases lay in between. The CDR3 has 14 amino acids. Germline loops: CDR1 LNHDA, CDR2 SQIVND (reference sequence). CDR3 sequence (DNA): TGTGCCAGTAGGTGGGGGGGTAGCAATCAGCCCCAGCATTTT. Protein sequence: CASRWGGSNQPQHF.

The rearrangement uses TRBV7-2 and TRBJ2-3; 10 nucleotides line up with TRBD2. The CDR3 covers 15 residues. Germline V CDR1 and CDR2: SGHTA, FQGNSA. Trimming took 1 base from V and 6 from J; bases not matched to a gene: 4. Written as DNA, the CDR3 is TGTGCCAGCAGCTTAGTTAGCGGGGGGCTGGATACGCAGTATTTT. This sequence encodes CASSLVSGGLDTQYF.

The CDR3 bases are TGCGCCAGCAGTGTGAATAACAGGGAAAAAGGAGGTCGCTCCTACAATGAGCAGTTCTTC. Protein sequence: CASSVNNREKGGRSYNEQFF. The J gene is TRBJ2-1, the V gene TRBV10-1; perhaps TRBD1 as D (6 bases). Germline V CDR1 and CDR2: WNHNN, SYGVQD (reference sequence). The CDR3 extends over 20 amino acids. V was clipped by 4 bases and J by 0 bases, with 25 bases between them.

This clone was observed once. The CDR3 DNA follows: TGTGCCAGCAGCTTTACAGACTCCTACGAGCAGTACTTC. Its protein is CASSFTDSYEQYF. The chain couples TRBV7-6 to TRBJ2-7; no definite D call. V gave up 3 bases and J gave up 0 bases, with 6 bases separating them. Germline CDR1 and CDR2: SGHVS and FNYEAQ. The CDR3 is 13 amino acids.

Details on this clone: Other nucleotide sequences in the sample specify the same CDR3. This sequence joins TRBV27 and TRBJ1-2, with 8 nucleotides matching TRBD1. CDR3 length: 14 amino acids. V gave up 4 bases and J gave up 5 bases; unmatched junction bases: 6. Per germline, CDR1 MNHEY and CDR2 SMNVEV (reference sequence). DNA of the CDR3: TGTGCCAGCAGTTCACTGGGACAGGCATATGGCTACACCTTC. Translated: CASSSLGQAYGYTF.

The chain couples TRBV4-3 to TRBJ2-1, with 10 bases fitting TRBD2. The CDR3 runs 13 residues. Germline trimming cut 1 base from V and 10 bases from J; bases unmatched to any gene: 1. CDR1 and CDR2 (germline): LGHNA, YSLEER. CDR3 nucleotides: TGCGCCAGCAGCCAAGCGACTAGCGGGGAGCAGTTCTTC. This encodes CASSQATSGEQFF.

The chain has TRBV4-1 and TRBJ1-2, with 7 bases identical to TRBD1. The CDR3 is 14 amino acids. V lost 3 bases, J lost 8 bases, and 9 bases stayed unmatched. Germline CDR1 is MGHRA and CDR2 is YSYEKL. CDR3 nucleotides: TGCGCCAGCAGCCAGATAACAGGGGAGGGAGGCTACACCTTC. The encoded protein is CASSQITGEGGYTF.

V gene TRBV19 combines with J gene TRBJ1-1, with D maybe TRBD1 (5 bases). CDR1 LNHDA and CDR2 SQIVND come from the germline V gene (reference sequence). V lost 5 bases and J lost 4, with 14 bases in between. The CDR3 is 14 amino acids. The CDR3 region has the DNA TGTGCCAGTAGTCCACGGGGACTAGGCACTGAAGCTTTCTTT. This encodes CASSPRGLGTEAFF.

This chain uses TRBV18 with TRBJ1-1, with 9 bases identical to TRBD1. Per germline, CDR1 KGHSH and CDR2 LQKENI. With V trimmed by 2 bases and J by 5 bases, 3 bases remained unmatched. This CDR3 has 14 residues. The CDR3 DNA sequence: TGTGCCAGCTCACCAACAGGGGGCGCGACTGAAGCTTTCTTT. Its translation is CASSPTGGATEAFF.

The V call is TRBV29-1, the J call TRBJ2-2; D possibly uses TRBD1 or TRBD2 (5 bases each). V gave up 4 bases and J gave up 4 bases, with 25 bases separating them. The germline CDR1 and CDR2 sequences are SQVTM and ANQGSEA. This CDR3 is 18 amino acids long. CDR3 bases: TGCAGCGTTGTTTACGGGGTAACTCAGGGATCAGCCACCGGGGAGCTGTTTTTT. As protein: CSVVYGVTQGSATGELFF.

The V and J genes are TRBV27 and TRBJ1-2; TRBD1 aligns across 10 bases. Looked up from germline, CDR1 is MNHEY and CDR2 is SMNVEV (reference sequence). The CDR3 has 15 amino acids. Trimming at V came to 2 bases and at J to 6 bases, leaving 6 bases not matched to a gene. The CDR3 spells CASSLGTGVGHGYTF. The CDR3 nucleotides read TGTGCCAGCAGTTTAGGGACAGGGGTCGGTCATGGCTACACCTTC.

This clone was seen once. The chain combines TRBV7-9 with TRBJ1-2; TRBD1 aligns across 9 bases. The CDR3 has 14 amino acids. Germline CDR1 SEHNR, CDR2 FQNEAQ (reference sequence). V gave up 5 bases and J gave up 2 bases; unmatched junction bases: 3. The CDR3 bases are TGTGCCAGCAGCAGGGGGACAGGGAACTATGGCTACACCTTC. Its translation is CASSRGTGNYGYTF. The variable domain in full, completed from reference TRBV7-9 and TRBJ1-2, reads DTGVSQNPRHKITKRGQNVTFRCDPISEHNRLYWYRQTLGQGPEFLTYFQNEAQLEKSRLLSDRFSAERPKGSFSTLEIQRTEQGDSAMYLCASSRGTGNYGYTFGSGTRLTVV.